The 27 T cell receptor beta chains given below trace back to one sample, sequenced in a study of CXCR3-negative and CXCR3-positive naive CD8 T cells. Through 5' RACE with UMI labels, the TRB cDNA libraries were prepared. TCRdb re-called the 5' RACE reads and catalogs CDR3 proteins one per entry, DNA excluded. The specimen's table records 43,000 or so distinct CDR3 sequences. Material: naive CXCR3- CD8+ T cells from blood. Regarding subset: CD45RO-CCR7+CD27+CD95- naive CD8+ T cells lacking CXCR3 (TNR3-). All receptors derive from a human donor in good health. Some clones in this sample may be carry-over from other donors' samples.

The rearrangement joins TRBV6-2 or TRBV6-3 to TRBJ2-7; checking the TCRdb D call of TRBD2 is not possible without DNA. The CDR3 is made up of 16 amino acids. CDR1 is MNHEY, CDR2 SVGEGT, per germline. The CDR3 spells CASSSGTSGGIYEQYF.

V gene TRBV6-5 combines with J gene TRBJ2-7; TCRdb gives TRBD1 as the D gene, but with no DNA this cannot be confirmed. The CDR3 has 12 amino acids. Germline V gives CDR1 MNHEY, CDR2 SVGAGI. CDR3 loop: CASKDQGYEQYF.

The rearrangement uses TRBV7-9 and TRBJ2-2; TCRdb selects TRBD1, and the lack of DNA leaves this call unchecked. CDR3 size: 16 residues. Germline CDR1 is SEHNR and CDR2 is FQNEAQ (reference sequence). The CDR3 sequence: CASSPRTGVNTGELFF.

CDR3 amino acids: CASSGQPGQSYEQYF. This chain joins TRBV9 and TRBJ2-7; with no DNA, the TCRdb D assignment of TRBD1 cannot be verified. This CDR3 has 15 residues. Germline assignment: CDR1 SGDLS and CDR2 YYNGEE. The complete variable domain, with remaining parts taken from reference TRBV9 and TRBJ2-7, reads DSGVTQTPKHLITATGQRVTLRCSPRSGDLSVYWYQQSLDQGLQFLIQYYNGEERAKGNILERFSAQQFPDLHSELNLSSLELGDSALYFCASSGQPGQSYEQYFGPGTRLTVT.

The CDR3: CSVPALADSYEQYF. The chain combines TRBV29-1 with TRBJ2-7; TCRdb's D call of TRBD1 is untestable without DNA. The V gene's germline CDR1 is SQVTM and CDR2 ANQGSEA. The CDR3 is made up of 14 amino acids.

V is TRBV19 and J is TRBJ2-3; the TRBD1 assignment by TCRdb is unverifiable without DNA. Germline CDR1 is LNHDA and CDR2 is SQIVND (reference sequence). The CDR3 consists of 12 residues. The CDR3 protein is CATSPLGDTQYF.

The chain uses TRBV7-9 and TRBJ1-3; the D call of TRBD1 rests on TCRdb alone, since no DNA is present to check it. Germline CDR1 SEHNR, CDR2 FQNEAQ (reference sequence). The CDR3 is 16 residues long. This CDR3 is CASSLVGAFLGNTIYF.

The CDR3 loop reads CASSLPGQPQHF. This sequence joins TRBV27 and TRBJ1-5; the TCRdb call, TRBD1, lacks DNA for checking. CDR1 and CDR2 (germline): MNHEY, SMNVEV (reference sequence). The CDR3 covers 12 residues.

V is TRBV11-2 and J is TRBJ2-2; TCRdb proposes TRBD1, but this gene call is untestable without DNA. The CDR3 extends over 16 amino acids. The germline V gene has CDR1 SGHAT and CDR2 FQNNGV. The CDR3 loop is CASSSLGQGHTGELFF.

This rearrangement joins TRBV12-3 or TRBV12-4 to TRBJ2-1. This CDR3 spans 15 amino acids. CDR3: CASSFSRVLNNEQFF.

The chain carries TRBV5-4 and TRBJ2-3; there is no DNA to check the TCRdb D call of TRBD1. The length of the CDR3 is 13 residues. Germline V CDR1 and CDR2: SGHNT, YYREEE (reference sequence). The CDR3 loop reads CASRDRVTDTQYF.

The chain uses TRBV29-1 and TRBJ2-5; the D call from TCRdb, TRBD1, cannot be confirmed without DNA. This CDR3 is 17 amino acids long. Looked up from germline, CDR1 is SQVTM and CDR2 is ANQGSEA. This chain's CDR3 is CSVDGWDRGLEQETQYF.

CDR3 protein: CASSLELGFDEQYF. The V call is TRBV11-2, the J call TRBJ2-7. CDR1 SGHAT and CDR2 FQNNGV come from the germline V gene. This CDR3 comprises 14 residues. The complete variable domain, with remaining parts taken from reference TRBV11-2 and TRBJ2-7, reads EAGVAQSPRYKIIEKRQSVAFWCNPISGHATLYWYQQILGQGPKLLIQFQNNGVVDDSQLPKDRFSAERLKGVDSTLKIQPAKLEDSAVYLCASSLELGFDEQYFGPGTRLTVT.

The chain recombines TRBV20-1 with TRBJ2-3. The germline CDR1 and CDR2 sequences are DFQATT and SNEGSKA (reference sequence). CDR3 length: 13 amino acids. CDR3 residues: CSAREVSTDTQYF.

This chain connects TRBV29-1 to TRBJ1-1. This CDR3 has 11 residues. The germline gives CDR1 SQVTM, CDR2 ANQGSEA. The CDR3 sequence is CSGQENTEAFF.

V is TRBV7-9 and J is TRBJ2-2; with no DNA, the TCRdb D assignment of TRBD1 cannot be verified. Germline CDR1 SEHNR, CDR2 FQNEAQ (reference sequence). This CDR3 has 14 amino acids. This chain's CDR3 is CASSSTGGPGELFF.

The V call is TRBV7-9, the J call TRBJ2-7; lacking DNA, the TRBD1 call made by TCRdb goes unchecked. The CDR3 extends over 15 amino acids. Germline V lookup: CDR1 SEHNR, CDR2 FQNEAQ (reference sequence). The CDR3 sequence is CASSSPPTNTYEQYF. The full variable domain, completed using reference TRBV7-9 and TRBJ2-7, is DTGVSQNPRHKITKRGQNVTFRCDPISEHNRLYWYRQTLGQGPEFLTYFQNEAQLEKSRLLSDRFSAERPKGSFSTLEIQRTEQGDSAMYLCASSSPPTNTYEQYFGPGTRLTVT.

CDR3 protein: CSVEQDRETQYF. V is TRBV29-1 and J is TRBJ2-5. Germline V gene sequence: CDR1 SQVTM, CDR2 ANQGSEA. The CDR3 consists of 12 residues.

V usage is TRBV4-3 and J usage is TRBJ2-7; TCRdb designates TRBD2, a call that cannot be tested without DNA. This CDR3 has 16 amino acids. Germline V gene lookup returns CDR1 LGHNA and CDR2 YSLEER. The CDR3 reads CASSQDRWRPSYEQYF.

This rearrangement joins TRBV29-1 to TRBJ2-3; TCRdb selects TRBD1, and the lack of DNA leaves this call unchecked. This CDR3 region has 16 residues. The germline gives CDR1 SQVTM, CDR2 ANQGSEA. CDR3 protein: CSVVPSQGSFTDTQYF.

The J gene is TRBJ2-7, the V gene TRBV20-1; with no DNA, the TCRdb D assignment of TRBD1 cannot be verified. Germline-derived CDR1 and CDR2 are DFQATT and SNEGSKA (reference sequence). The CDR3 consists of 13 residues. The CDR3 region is CSARPGGVYEQYF.

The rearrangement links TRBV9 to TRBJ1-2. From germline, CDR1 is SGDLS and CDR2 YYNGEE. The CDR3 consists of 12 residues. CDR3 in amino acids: CASSDGLGGYTF.

CDR3 residues: CASSLSQGPYNEQFF. The chain combines TRBV28 with TRBJ2-1. The CDR3 runs 15 residues. The germline V gene has CDR1 MDHEN and CDR2 SYDVKM.

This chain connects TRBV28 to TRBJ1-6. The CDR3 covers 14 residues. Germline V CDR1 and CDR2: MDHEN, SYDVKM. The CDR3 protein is CASSPQSYNSPLHF. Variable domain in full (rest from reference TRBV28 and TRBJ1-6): DVKVTQSSRYLVKRTGEKVFLECVQDMDHENMFWYRQDPGLGLRLIYFSYDVKMKEKGDIPEGYSVSREKKERFSLILESASTNQTSMYLCASSPQSYNSPLHFGNGTRLTVT.

The CDR3 is CASSPYAGGGTDTQYF. This rearrangement joins TRBV7-2 to TRBJ2-3; the TRBD2 assignment by TCRdb is unverifiable without DNA. The CDR3 runs to 16 residues. CDR1 is SGHTA, CDR2 FQGNSA, per germline.

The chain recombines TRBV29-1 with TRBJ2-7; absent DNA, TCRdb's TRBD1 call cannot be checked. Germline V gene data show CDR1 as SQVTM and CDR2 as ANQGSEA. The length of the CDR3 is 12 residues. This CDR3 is CSVRIHYRGEYF.

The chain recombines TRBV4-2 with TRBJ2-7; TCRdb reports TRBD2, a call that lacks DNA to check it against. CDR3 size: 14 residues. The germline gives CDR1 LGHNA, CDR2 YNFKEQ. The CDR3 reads CASSQEEGAYEQYF.